A selection of T cell receptor beta chains follows, all from one sample in a study of blood T cell repertoires in COVID-19. Profiled with immunoSEQ multiplex PCR; TCRdb holds only in-frame clones, not every one. The data show 59,000 or so clones, 83% seen once. The sample taken for sequencing was peripheral blood. The receptors were sampled from a human donor in a cohort sampled during active COVID-19. CDR3s include the opening cysteine and the closing phenylalanine or tryptophan. Fields, in order: clone size, D gene, J gene, V gene, CDR3 protein, CDR3 DNA. The D gene is left open where the match is weak. Clone size is shown for a subset of rows, as once, few, many or a class of expanded clone.

>.|TRBD2|TRBJ2-5|TRBV6-5
CASRRTSGGSETQYF
TGTGCCAGCAGGCGGACTAGCGGGGGGTCGGAGACCCAGTACTTC
>many|TRBD1|TRBJ1-2|TRBV27
CASRGGQDRGVTF
TGTGCCAGCAGGGGGGGACAGGATCGGGGGGTCACCTTC
>.|.|TRBJ1-6|TRBV4-3
CASSQERQKFNSPLHF
TGCGCCAGCAGCCAAGAAAGACAGAAGTTTAATTCACCCCTCCACTTT
>.|.|TRBJ1-5|TRBV2
CASSEGTSNQPQHF
TGTGCCAGCAGTGAAGGGACATCCAATCAGCCCCAGCATTTT
>.|TRBD2|TRBJ2-3|TRBV5-4
CASTQGGGGFRTDTQYF
TGTGCCAGCACCCAAGGCGGGGGGGGGTTTCGCACAGATACGCAGTATTTT
>.|.|TRBJ2-1|TRBV29-1
CSVRETDNEQFF
TGCAGCGTCCGGGAGACTGACAATGAGCAGTTCTTC
>.|TRBD1|TRBJ2-7|TRBV27
CASSLRNRGAGLYEQYF
TGTGCCAGCAGTTTGAGAAACAGGGGGGCGGGACTCTACGAGCAGTACTTC
>.|TRBD2|TRBJ2-5|TRBV2
CATSLLAGARVETQYF
TGTGCCACCTCCCTACTAGCGGGGGCTCGCGTAGAGACCCAGTACTTC
>.|TRBD1|TRBJ2-5|TRBV28
CASSKGGWETQYF
TGTGCCAGCAGTAAAGGGGGCTGGGAGACCCAGTACTTC
>many|TRBD1|TRBJ2-7|TRBV30
CAWRSTGGRYEQYF
TGTGCCTGGAGGTCGACAGGGGGCAGGTACGAGCAGTACTTC
>once|.|TRBJ2-3|TRBV4-1
CASSQGGPLSDTQYF
TGCGCCAGCAGCCAAGGGGGGCCTTTGTCAGATACGCAGTATTTT
>.|.|TRBJ1-1|TRBV6-4
CATRGAGDTEAFF
TGTGCCACCCGGGGGGCGGGAGACACTGAAGCTTTCTTT
>.|.|TRBJ1-5|TRBV28
CASRLPGHNNQPQHF
TGTGCCAGCCGACTACCGGGACACAACAATCAGCCCCAGCATTTT
>.|.|TRBJ1-2|TRBV7-9
CASSPRGKGYYGYTF
TGTGCCAGCAGCCCTAGGGGAAAGGGTTACTATGGCTACACCTTC
>.|.|TRBJ1-2|TRBV13
CASSLQQYPYGYTF
TGTGCCAGCAGCCTCCAACAGTACCCATATGGCTACACCTTC
>once|TRBD1|TRBJ1-6|TRBV7-2
CASRAPRFGQGNSPLHF
TGTGCCAGCAGAGCCCCTCGATTCGGACAGGGTAATTCACCCCTCCACTTT
>few|TRBD1|TRBJ1-5|TRBV18
CASSGQNSNQPQHF
TGTGCCAGCTCGGGACAGAATAGCAATCAGCCCCAGCATTTT
>.|.|TRBJ2-5|TRBV4-1
CASSHTGGDKETQYF
TGCGCCAGCAGCCATACAGGCGGGGATAAAGAGACCCAGTACTTC
>.|TRBD2|TRBJ2-7|TRBV7-2
CASSLRSGGDYEQYF
TGTGCCAGCAGCTTGAGGAGCGGGGGGGACTACGAGCAGTACTTC
>.|.|TRBJ1-4|TRBV14
CASSHGGLKLFF
TGTGCCAGCAGCCATGGGGGGTTAAAACTGTTTTTT